The sequence of this T cell receptor beta chain was determined in a study of regulatory T cells in long-lasting Graves disease. In this sample, this clonotype turned up a few times. TCR beta libraries were built with iRepertoire HTBI primers and Arm-PCR of CDR3 regions. TCRdb reanalysed the multiplex PCR reads using MiXCR and keeps one entry per CDR3 protein. The sample has around 400,000 distinct CDR3 sequences, over 9.5% seen once; the top ten hold approximately 17%. This sample's time point: newly diagnosed GD, antithyroid drugs for less than 3 months. RNA extracted from PBMCs served as the sequencing template. A volume of approximately 9.8 milliliters of peripheral blood was collected in EDTA tubes. These records were also assigned to another study, of T cells in Graves' hyperthyroidism and ophthalmopathy. In that study: An initial round of RT-PCR targeting the TCR CDR3 relied on the HTBI primer set.

The source was peripheral blood mononuclear cells (PBMCs), collected at new diagnosis, from a patient treated with antithyroid drugs. The sequence was collected from a woman under 30 with Graves disease.

CDR3 loop: CASSGLGGSYNEQFF. The CDR3 nucleotides are TGCGCCAGCAGCGGGCTCGGCGGGAGTTACAATGAGCAGTTCTTC. This sequence joins TRBV4-3 and TRBJ2-1, with 7 bases identical to TRBD2. The CDR3 is 15 residues long. The trim removed 5 bases at V and 4 bases at J, leaving 8 bases unmatched. Germline V gene data show CDR1 as LGHNA and CDR2 as YSLEER.